This T cell receptor beta chain emerged from a study of response to subunit inactivated influenza vaccine. Study results and limitations: That few new T cells are recruited by each seasonal influenza vaccination was the authors' suggestion.

Notes on this clonotype: Its antigen is as yet unknown.

The CDR3 contains 14 residues. The V end was cut by 0 bases, the J end by 6 bases, with 9 bases between. Germline CDR1 SGDLS, CDR2 YYNGEE. TCRdb called the RT-PCR reads again in MiXCR, with one record for every CDR3 protein. The table has about 650,000 distinct CDR3 sequences, more than 15% seen once. The TCR comes from a man over 45 who received an inactivated influenza vaccine. Sequencing used PBMCs from blood, obtained about 13 days after vaccination. The chain links TRBV9 to TRBJ2-2; D remains unclear. DNA for the CDR3: TGTGCCAGCAGCGTAGGTGGATTCTCCGGGGAGCTGTTTTTT. Protein product: CASSVGGFSGELFF.